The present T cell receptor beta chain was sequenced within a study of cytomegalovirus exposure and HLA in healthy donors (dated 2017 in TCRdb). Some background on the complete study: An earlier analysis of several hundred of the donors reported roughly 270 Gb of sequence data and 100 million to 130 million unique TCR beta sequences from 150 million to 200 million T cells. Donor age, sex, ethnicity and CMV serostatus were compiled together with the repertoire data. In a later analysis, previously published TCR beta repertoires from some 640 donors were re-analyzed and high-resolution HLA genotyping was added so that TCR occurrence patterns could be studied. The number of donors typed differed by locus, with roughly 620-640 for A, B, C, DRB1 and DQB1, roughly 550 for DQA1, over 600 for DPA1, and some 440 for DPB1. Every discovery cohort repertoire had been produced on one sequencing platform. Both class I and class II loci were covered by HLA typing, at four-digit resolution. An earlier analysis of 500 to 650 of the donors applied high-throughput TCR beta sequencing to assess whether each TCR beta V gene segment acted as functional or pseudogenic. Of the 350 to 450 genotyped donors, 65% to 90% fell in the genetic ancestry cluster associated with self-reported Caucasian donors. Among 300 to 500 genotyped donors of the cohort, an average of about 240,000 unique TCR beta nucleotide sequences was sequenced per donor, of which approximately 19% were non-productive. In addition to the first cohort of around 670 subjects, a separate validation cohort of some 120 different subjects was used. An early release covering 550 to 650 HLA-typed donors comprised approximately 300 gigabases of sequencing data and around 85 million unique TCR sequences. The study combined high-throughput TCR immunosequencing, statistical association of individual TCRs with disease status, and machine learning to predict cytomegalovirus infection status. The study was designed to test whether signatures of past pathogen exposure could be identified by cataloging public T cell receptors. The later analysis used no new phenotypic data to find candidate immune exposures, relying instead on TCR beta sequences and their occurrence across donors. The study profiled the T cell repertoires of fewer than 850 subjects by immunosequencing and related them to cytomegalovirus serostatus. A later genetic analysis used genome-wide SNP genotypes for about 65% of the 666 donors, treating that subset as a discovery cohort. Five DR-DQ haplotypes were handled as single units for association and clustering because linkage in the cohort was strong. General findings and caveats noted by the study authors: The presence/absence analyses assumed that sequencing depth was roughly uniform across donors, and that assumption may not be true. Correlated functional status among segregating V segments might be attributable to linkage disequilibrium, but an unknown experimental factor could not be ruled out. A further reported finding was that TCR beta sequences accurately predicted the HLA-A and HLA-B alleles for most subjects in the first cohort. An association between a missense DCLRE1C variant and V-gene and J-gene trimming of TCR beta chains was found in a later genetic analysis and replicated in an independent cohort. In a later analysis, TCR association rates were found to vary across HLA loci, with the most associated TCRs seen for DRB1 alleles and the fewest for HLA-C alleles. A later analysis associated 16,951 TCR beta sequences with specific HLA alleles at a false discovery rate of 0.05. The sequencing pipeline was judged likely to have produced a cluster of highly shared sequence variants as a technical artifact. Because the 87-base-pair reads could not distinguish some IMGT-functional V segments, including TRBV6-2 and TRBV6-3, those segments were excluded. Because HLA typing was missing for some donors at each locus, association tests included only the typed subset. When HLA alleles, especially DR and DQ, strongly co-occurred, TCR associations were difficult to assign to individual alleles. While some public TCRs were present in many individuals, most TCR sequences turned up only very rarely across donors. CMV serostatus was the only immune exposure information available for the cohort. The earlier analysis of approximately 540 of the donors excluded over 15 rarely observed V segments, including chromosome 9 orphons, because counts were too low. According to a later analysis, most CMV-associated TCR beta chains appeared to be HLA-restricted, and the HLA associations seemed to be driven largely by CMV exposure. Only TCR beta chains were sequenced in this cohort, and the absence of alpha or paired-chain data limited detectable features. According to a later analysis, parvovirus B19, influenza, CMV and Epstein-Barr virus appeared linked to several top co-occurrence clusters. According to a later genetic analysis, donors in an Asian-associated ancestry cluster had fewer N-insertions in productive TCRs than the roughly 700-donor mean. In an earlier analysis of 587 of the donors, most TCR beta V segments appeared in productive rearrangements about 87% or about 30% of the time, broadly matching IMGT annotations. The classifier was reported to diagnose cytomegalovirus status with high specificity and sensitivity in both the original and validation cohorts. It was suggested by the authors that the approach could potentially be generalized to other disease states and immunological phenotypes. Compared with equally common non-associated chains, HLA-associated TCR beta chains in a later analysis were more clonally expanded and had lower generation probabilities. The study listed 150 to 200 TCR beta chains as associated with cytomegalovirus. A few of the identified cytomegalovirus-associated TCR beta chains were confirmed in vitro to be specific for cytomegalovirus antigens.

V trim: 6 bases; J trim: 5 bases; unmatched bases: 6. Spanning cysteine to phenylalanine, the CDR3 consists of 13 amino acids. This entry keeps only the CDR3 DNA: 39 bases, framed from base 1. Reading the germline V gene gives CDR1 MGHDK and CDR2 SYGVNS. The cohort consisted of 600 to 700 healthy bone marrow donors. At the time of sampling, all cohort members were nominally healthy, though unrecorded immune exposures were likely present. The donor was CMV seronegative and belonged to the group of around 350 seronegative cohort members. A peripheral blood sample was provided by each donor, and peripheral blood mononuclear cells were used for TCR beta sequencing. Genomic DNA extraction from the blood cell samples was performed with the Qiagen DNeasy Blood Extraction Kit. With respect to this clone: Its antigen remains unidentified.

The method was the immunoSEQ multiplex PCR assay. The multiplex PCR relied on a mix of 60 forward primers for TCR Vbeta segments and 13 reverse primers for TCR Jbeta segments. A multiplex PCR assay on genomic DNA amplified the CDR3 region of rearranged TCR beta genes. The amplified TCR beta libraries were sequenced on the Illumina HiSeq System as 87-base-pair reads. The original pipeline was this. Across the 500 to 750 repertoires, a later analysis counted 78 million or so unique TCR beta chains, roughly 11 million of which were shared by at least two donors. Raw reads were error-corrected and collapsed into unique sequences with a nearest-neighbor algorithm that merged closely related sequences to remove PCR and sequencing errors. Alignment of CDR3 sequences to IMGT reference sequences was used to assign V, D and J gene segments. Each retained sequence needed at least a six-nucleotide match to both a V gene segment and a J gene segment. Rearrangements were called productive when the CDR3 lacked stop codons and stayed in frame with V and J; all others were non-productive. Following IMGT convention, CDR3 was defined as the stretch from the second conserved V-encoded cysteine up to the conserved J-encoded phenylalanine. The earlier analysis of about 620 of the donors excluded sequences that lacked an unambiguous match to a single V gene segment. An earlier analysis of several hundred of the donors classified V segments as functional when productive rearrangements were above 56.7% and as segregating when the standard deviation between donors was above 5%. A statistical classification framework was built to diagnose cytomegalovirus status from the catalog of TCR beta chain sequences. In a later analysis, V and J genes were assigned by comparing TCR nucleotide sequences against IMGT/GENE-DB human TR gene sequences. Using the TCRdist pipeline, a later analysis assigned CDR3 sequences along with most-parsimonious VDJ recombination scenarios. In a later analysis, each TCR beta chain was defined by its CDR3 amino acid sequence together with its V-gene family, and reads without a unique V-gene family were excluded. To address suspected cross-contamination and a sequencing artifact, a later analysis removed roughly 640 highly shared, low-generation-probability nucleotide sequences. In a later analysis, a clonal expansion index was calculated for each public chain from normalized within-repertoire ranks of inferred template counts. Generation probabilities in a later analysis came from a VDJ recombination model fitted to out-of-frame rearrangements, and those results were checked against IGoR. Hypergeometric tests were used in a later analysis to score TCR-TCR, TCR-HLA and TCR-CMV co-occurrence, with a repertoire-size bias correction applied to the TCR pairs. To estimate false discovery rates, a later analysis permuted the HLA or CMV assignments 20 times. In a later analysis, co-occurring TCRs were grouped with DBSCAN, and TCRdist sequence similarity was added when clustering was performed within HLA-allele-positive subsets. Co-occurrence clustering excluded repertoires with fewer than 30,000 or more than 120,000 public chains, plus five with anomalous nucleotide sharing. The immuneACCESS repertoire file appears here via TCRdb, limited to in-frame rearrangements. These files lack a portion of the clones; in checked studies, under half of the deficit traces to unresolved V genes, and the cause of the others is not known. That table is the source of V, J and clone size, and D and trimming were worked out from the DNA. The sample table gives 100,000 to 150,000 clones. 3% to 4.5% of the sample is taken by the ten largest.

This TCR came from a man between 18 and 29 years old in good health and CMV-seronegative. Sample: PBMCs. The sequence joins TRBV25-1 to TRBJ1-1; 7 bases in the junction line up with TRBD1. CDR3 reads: CASRPTGWTEAFF. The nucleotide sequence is TGTGCCAGCAGACCGACAGGGTGGACTGAAGCTTTCTTT.